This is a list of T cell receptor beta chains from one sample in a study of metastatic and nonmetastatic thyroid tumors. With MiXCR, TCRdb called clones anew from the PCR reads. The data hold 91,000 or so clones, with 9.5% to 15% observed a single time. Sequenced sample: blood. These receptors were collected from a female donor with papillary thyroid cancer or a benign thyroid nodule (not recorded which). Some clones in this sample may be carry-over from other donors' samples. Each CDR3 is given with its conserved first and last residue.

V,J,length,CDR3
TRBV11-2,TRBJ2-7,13,CASSSGTTYEQYF
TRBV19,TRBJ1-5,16,CASSSHGSSRNQPHHF
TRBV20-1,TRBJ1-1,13,CSAPDRGRPEAFF
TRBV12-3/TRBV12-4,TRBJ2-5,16,CASTMGGGDGQETQYF
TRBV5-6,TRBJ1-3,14,CASSLADIGNTIYF
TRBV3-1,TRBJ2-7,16,CASSQDLAVHPYEQYF
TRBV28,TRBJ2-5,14,CASSPPGRKETQYF
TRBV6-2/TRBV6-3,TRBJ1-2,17,CASSYEAGRGDYYGYTF
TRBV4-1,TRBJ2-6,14,CASSQGFGANVLTF
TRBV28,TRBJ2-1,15,CASSPPLGQPLEQFF
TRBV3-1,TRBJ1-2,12,CASSRGQGGYTF
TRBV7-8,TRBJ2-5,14,CASRRTSGRETQYF
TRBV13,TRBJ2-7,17,CASSFRLAGGRPDEQYF
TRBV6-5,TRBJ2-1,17,CASTYHQLAGVDNEQFF
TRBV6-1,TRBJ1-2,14,CASSLGETVYGYTF
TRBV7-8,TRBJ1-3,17,CASSHLTGSATGNTIYF
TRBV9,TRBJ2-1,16,CASSVDLAADYNEQFF
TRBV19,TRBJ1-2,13,CASSSGQNYGYTF
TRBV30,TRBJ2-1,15,CAWSVLSGSLNEQFF
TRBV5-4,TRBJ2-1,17,CASSLGLAGGAGNEQFF
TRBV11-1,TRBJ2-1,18,CASRGLAPSEGDHNEQFF
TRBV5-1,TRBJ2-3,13,CASSYGAMDTQYF
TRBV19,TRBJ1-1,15,CASSSGTGFRTEAFF
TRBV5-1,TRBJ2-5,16,CASSLVGVASGETQYF
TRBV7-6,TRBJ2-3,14,CASSLGTQTDTQYF
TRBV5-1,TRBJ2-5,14,CASSYSGGYETQYF
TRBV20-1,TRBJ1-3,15,CSASPSTGAGNTIYF
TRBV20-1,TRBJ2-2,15,CSASPTRPPTGELFF
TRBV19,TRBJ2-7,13,CASSITPFYEQYF
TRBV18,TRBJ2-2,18,CASSPFGSGRANTGELFF
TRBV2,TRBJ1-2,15,CAQKEGGRGPYGYTF
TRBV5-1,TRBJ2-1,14,CASSLARSGNEQFF
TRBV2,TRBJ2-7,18,CASSDWGLAGPSSYEQYF
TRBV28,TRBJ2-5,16,CASSASSGSAGETQYF
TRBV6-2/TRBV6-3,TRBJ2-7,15,CASSLRPGGPNEQYF
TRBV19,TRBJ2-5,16,CASSFLAGGGQETQYF
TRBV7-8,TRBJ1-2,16,CASSTRDGEGVNGYTF
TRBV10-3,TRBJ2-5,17,CAISESGRRSGRETQYF
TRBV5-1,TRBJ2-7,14,CASSMGQGAYEQYF
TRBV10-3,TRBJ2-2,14,CASSGQGRVGELFF
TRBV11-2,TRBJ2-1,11,CASSPLNEQFF
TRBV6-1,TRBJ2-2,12,CASRQTTGELFF
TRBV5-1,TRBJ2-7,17,CASSYAGTSGRLREQYF
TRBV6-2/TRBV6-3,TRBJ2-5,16,CASSYSTSGSLGTQYF
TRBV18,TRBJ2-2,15,CASSPDTSYTGELFF